This record concerns one TCR beta chain sequence. This entry is derived from a study of blood T cell repertoires in COVID-19. The overall study: Whether acute or convalescent, the COVID-19 samples came from the United States, Italy and Spain. T cells, B-cell-depleted T cells, or PBMCs supplied cDNA or gDNA.

V lost 5 bases and J lost 7, with 5 bases in between. This CDR3 has 11 amino acids. In the authors' methods: The assay estimated nucleated cells by amplifying reference gene primers. Here immunoSEQ multiplex PCR was the method, and the copy in TCRdb shows in-frame clones only, minus some. That table is the source of V, J and clone size, and D and trimming were worked out from the DNA. Here the sample spans about 20,000 clones, approximately 91% being singletons. Sequences were obtained from peripheral blood. The TCR comes from a man between 70 and 80 years old with active COVID-19. This chain connects TRBV12-3 or TRBV12-4 to TRBJ2-2; D is possibly TRBD2 (5 bases). The DNA for the CDR3 is TGTGCCAGCAGTAGCGGCGGGGAGCTGTTTTTT. This gives the protein CASSSGGELFF.